This entry describes one TCR beta chain. Antigen specificity is unknown. The entry originates in a study of blood T cells in healthy people across ages. Findings and caveats of the study: There were more naive CD4+ cells and higher diversity in long-lived donors than in aged donors.

Peripheral blood was drawn, around 9.4 milliliters per donor. Then a second PCR, running roughly 6 to 12 cycles, was carried out with a sample-barcoded 5' primer and a J-beta primer mix. Every cDNA molecule bore a tag from a template-switch adaptor containing 12 random nucleotides. TCRdb itself ran the 5' RACE reads through MiXCR, one entry per CDR3 protein. Among 650,000 to 700,000 distinct CDR3 sequences, around 52% were seen once, and the ten largest hold about 13%. Germline V gene data show CDR1 as MNHNS and CDR2 as SASEGT. With 7 bases removed from V and 4 bases from J, the gap between germline ends came to 14 bases. The CDR3 extends over 14 amino acids.

This clonotype was sampled from a woman older than 75 in good health. Sequenced sample: blood. The V gene is TRBV6-1, the J gene TRBJ2-1, with D perhaps given as TRBD1 or TRBD2 (6 bases each). The CDR3: CASTLEGGYNEQFF. Here the CDR3 DNA reads TGTGCCAGCACCCTTGAGGGGGGTTACAATGAGCAGTTCTTC.